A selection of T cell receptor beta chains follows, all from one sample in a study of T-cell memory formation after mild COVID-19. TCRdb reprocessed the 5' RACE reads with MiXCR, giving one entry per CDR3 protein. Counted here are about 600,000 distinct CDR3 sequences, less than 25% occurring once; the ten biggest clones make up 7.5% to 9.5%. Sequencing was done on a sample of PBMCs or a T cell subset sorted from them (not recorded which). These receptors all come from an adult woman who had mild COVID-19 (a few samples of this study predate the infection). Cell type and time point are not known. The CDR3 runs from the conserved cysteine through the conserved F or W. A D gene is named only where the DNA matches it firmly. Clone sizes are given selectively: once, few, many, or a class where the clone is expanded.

CDR3 DNA: TGTGCCAGCAGCTTACGAGATTCACCCCTCCACTTT
CDR3 protein: CASSLRDSPLHF
D gene: NA
V gene: TRBV9
J gene: TRBJ1-6
clone size: few

CDR3 DNA: TGCGCCAGCAGCTTCGACAGGGGGATGGCTGAAGCTTTCTTT
CDR3 protein: CASSFDRGMAEAFF
D gene: TRBD1
V gene: TRBV5-1
J gene: TRBJ1-1
clone size: few

CDR3 DNA: TGTGCCAGCAGCGCAGGGGGCCTGAACACTGAAGCTTTCTTT
CDR3 protein: CASSAGGLNTEAFF
D gene: TRBD1
V gene: TRBV7-9
J gene: TRBJ1-1
clone size: NA

CDR3 DNA: TGCAGTGCCCTTGATGGGTATTTGGACGAGCAGTACTTC
CDR3 protein: CSALDGYLDEQYF
D gene: NA
V gene: TRBV20-1
J gene: TRBJ2-7
clone size: few

CDR3 DNA: TGCAGTGCTAGTTCCCACAGGGGCTTCCGGGACGAGCAGTACTTC
CDR3 protein: CSASSHRGFRDEQYF
D gene: TRBD1
V gene: TRBV20-1
J gene: TRBJ2-7
clone size: few

CDR3 DNA: TGTGCCAGCAGCAAAGGGACAGGCGCCCTGGGAGAGACCCAGTACTTC
CDR3 protein: CASSKGTGALGETQYF
D gene: TRBD1
V gene: TRBV9
J gene: TRBJ2-5
clone size: once

CDR3 DNA: TGTGCCAGCAGCTTGAGGCGACCGGGACAGGGTTCCTACGAGCAGTACTTC
CDR3 protein: CASSLRRPGQGSYEQYF
D gene: TRBD1
V gene: TRBV5-5
J gene: TRBJ2-7
clone size: NA

CDR3 DNA: TGTGCCAGCAGTGAAGAGGCCAATCAGCCCCAGCATTTT
CDR3 protein: CASSEEANQPQHF
D gene: NA
V gene: TRBV2
J gene: TRBJ1-5
clone size: few

CDR3 DNA: TGTGCCAGCAGCTTGGCCCGGGGGGGAGACACTGAAGCTTTCTTT
CDR3 protein: CASSLARGGDTEAFF
D gene: NA
V gene: TRBV7-3
J gene: TRBJ1-1
clone size: few

CDR3 DNA: TGTGCCAGCAGCTTCATGACTAGCGGAGAGACCCAGTACTTC
CDR3 protein: CASSFMTSGETQYF
D gene: TRBD2
V gene: TRBV7-2
J gene: TRBJ2-5
clone size: NA

CDR3 DNA: TGTGCCTGGAGTACAGGGTCGGAATCACCCCTCCACTTT
CDR3 protein: CAWSTGSESPLHF
D gene: NA
V gene: TRBV30
J gene: TRBJ1-6
clone size: few

CDR3 DNA: TGCGCCAGCACGCAGGGGACAGGGATCGGGGAGCTGTTTTTT
CDR3 protein: CASTQGTGIGELFF
D gene: TRBD1
V gene: TRBV5-1
J gene: TRBJ2-2
clone size: few

CDR3 DNA: TGCAGCTATTGGGTGTCGGGCTCCTACGAGCAGTACTTC
CDR3 protein: CSYWVSGSYEQYF
D gene: NA
V gene: TRBV29-1
J gene: TRBJ2-7
clone size: few

CDR3 DNA: TGTGCCAGCAGCAAGGACAGGGACGAGCAGTACTTC
CDR3 protein: CASSKDRDEQYF
D gene: TRBD1
V gene: TRBV4-2
J gene: TRBJ2-7
clone size: NA

CDR3 DNA: TGTGCCAGCAGCTTTTCAGGGATCTATGGCTACACCTTC
CDR3 protein: CASSFSGIYGYTF
D gene: NA
V gene: TRBV7-3
J gene: TRBJ1-2
clone size: few

CDR3 DNA: TGTGCCAGCAGCGGGGACTACACAGATACGCAGTATTTT
CDR3 protein: CASSGDYTDTQYF
D gene: TRBD2
V gene: TRBV7-2
J gene: TRBJ2-3
clone size: NA

CDR3 DNA: TGTGCCAGCTCACCGTCGTCGCGGAAGTACGAGCAGTACTTC
CDR3 protein: CASSPSSRKYEQYF
D gene: NA
V gene: TRBV18
J gene: TRBJ2-7
clone size: few

CDR3 DNA: TGTGCCTGGAGAGATAGCGGTACCTACGAGCAGTACTTC
CDR3 protein: CAWRDSGTYEQYF
D gene: NA
V gene: TRBV30
J gene: TRBJ2-7
clone size: few